Included here is one T cell receptor (beta chain) sequence, with context. In this sample, this clonotype turned up many times. No antigen is known for it. No base-level quality is on record; no much larger clone is a single base apart. The record originates from a study of Graves' ophthalmopathy and Graves' hyperthyroidism listed by TCRdb under 2018. For the wider study: Peripheral blood was collected at initial diagnosis, before any treatment. In total, 120 to 150 blood samples were TCR-sequenced: some 40 ophthalmopathy, some 80 hyperthyroidism and around 17 hyperthyroidism-to-ophthalmopathy patients. The study used signatures of the TCR beta repertoire to tell Graves' ophthalmopathy apart from Graves' hyperthyroidism and to predict which patients would progress to ophthalmopathy. To explore V-J signatures distinguishing ophthalmopathy from hyperthyroidism, a discovery set of about a hundred patients (about 44 ophthalmopathy, 57 stable hyperthyroidism) was enrolled. Following sampling, methimazole starting at 30 mg daily was administered to hyperthyroidism patients, and high-dose intravenous methylprednisolone was administered to ophthalmopathy patients. An independent validation cohort comprised around 20 hyperthyroidism patients and some 16 patients who later progressed from hyperthyroidism to ophthalmopathy. In roughly 6 hyperthyroidism patients, T-cell repertoires of thyroid tissue and blood were compared.

TCR beta CDR3 regions were amplified from RNA transcripts for repertoire sequencing. The first round of RT-PCR was done with HTBI primers and the Qiagen OneStep RT-PCR kit, and was followed by a second round of multiplex PCR, then size selection and purification. Sequencing of the libraries was carried out on an Illumina HiSeq2000 in paired-end mode with 100 bp reads. In the authors' own workflow: SOAPnuke was used to process the reads, removing any read that contained adapters or uncalled bases, had a mean Phred below 15, or lacked an exact match to the constant primer or identifier. High-quality paired reads were merged with COPE v1.2.5. Clonotypes were defined as unique nucleotide sequences and were aligned to IMGT TRB V, D and J references using MiTCR v1.1. Analysis was restricted to V-J combinations with a frequency above 0.0001, which covered 98% to 99.2% of repertoires. For each V-J combination, a TCR clonal expansion and chaos score was defined as F50 clonal expansion divided by the chaos observed in the TCRdist matrix. Welch's t-statistics and random forest were used to reduce features to about a dozen V-J combinations, which were fed into a naive Bayes classifier. The Morisita-Horn index was used to measure how similar the thyroid and blood repertoires were. Clones were called with MiXCR by TCRdb after fastp trimmed the public reads at Q25, and only in-frame beta chains were retained. For every CDR3 protein sequence, its rows merge into one entry that carries the most common genes and DNA. The V and J calls, along with clone size, are taken from TCRdb and not from the paper's own processing. Recorded for this sample are around 670,000 distinct CDR3 sequences; around 40% of them occurred a single time. The ten largest clones add up to 44% of the sample.

The ophthalmopathy patients had moderately to severely active disease, with a Clinical Activity Score of 3 or higher, a NOSPECS grade of 4 or higher, and a disease duration of less than 3 months. Patients were excluded if they had other autoimmune diseases, uncontrolled infections, pregnancy or lactation. Diagnosis was based on clinical symptoms, serum thyroxine, TRAb, thyroid ultrasound and orbital computed tomography. PBMCs were isolated from around 10 ml of fresh peripheral blood by Ficoll-Paque density gradient centrifugation. Trizol reagent was used to extract the total RNA, and its quality was then checked on an Agilent 2100 Bioanalyzer. Study-wide conclusions, independent of this receptor: Among expanded thyroid clonotypes with frequency above 0.001, most also showed up in blood, which suggests that blood repertoires may reflect the thyroid immune response. In validation, the model predicted ophthalmopathy progression with 70.59% sensitivity and 72.22% specificity; roughly eleven predicted patients were CT-confirmed with GO in a median of 6.5 months. Sample size was not statistically predetermined, and group allocation was not concealed from the investigators. In cross-validation, the 13-signature model distinguished ophthalmopathy from stable hyperthyroidism with about 90% sensitivity and about 84% specificity, and in the test set the corresponding values were roughly 80% and 75%.

Cut back by 3 bases and 2 bases, the V and J ends lie 11 bases apart. The CDR3 runs 15 amino acids, cysteine and phenylalanine included. Only the CDR3 region is kept as DNA, spanning 45 bases read in frame from base 1. The germline V gene gives CDR1 as ENHRY and CDR2 as SYGVKD. This clonotype was obtained from an adult man with Graves' ophthalmopathy. The sequence joins TRBV10-3 to TRBJ1-5; the D segment cannot be called with confidence. The sample was peripheral blood. The CDR3 protein sequence reads: CAISDTARGNQPQHF. The nucleotide sequence is TGTGCCATCAGTGACACCGCCCGGGGCAATCAGCCCCAGCATTTT.